The present TCR beta chain was sequenced within a study of a mutant IDH1 vaccine in newly diagnosed glioma. Time point given: baseline, week 1 (first vaccination visit). The treatment was: pre-vaccination baseline after standard-of-care therapy. This clone was found once. With 2 bases clipped from V and 7 bases from J, the junction kept 6 bases outside the gene matches. Germline V gives CDR1 LNHDA, CDR2 SQIVND (reference sequence). The CDR3 sequence is 15 residues long. The method was immunoSEQ multiplex PCR; TCRdb's version includes in-frame clones alone and lacks a portion of them. This table holds around 17,000 clones, 95% to 96% found once.

The TCR originated in a woman under 30 with glioma. Some clones in this sample may be carry-over from other donors' samples. The source was peripheral blood mononuclear cells (PBMCs), collected from a glioma patient treated with radiotherapy, temozolomide or both. This chain uses TRBV19 with TRBJ2-3; 10 bases fit TRBD2. The CDR3 spells CASSIPSGSGNTQYF. CDR3 DNA sequence: TGTGCCAGTAGTATACCTAGCGGGAGTGGAAATACGCAGTATTTT.